This is a list of T cell receptor beta chains from one sample in a study of blood T cells in healthy people across ages. Each CDR3 protein gets one entry after TCRdb re-called the 5' RACE reads with MiXCR. The top ten clones hold about a fifth of a sample with about a million distinct CDR3 sequences, just over 50% of them seen once. What was sequenced was blood. The receptors shown here come from an older woman in good health. CDR3s include the opening cysteine and the closing phenylalanine or tryptophan. D genes are given only for firm matches. A clone size is listed for some rows: how often the clone was seen (once, few, many), or a class if it is expanded.

>few|TRBJ2-2|TRBD1|TRBV5-1
TGCGCCAGCAGACAGGGGGCGCGCCCGAACACCGGGGAGCTGTTTTTT
CASRQGARPNTGELFF
>-|TRBJ2-6|-|TRBV6-2/TRBV6-3
TGTGCCAGCCAGGTCTCTGGGGCCAACGTCCTGACTTTC
CASQVSGANVLTF
>-|TRBJ2-7|-|TRBV12-3/TRBV12-4
TGTGCCAGCAGTTTACTCCTAGGGGGGAGCTCCTACGAGCAGTACTTC
CASSLLLGGSSYEQYF
>few|TRBJ2-5|TRBD1|TRBV4-2
TGTGCCAGCAGGCAGACGGGACAGGGCCTCCAAGAGACCCAGTACTTC
CASRQTGQGLQETQYF
>-|TRBJ2-3|-|TRBV5-5
TGTGCCAGCAGCTTGGAATGGGACTTCTCGGATACGCAGTATTTT
CASSLEWDFSDTQYF
>few|TRBJ1-5|-|TRBV20-1
TGCAGTGCAAAAAGAGGGGATAGCAATCAGCCCCAGCATTTT
CSAKRGDSNQPQHF
>few|TRBJ2-4|-|TRBV4-3
TGCGCCAGCAGCCAAGATTTGAGTTTCTGGACGGCCCAGTACTTC
CASSQDLSFWTAQYF
>-|TRBJ2-1|-|TRBV29-1
TGCAGCGTTGCGGAGGGATACAATGAGCAGTTCTTC
CSVAEGYNEQFF
>-|TRBJ2-3|-|TRBV3-1
TGTGCCAGCAGCCAAGATGTGGCGGGACATACGCAGTATTTT
CASSQDVAGHTQYF
>-|TRBJ2-3|-|TRBV7-3
TGTGCCAGCAGCTGGAGGGGGCCCGTTAGCACAGATACGCAGTATTTT
CASSWRGPVSTDTQYF
>-|TRBJ2-3|TRBD2|TRBV10-1
TGCGCCAGCAGTGACCATGGAATAGCGGGAGCGCAAGATACGCAGTATTTT
CASSDHGIAGAQDTQYF
>-|TRBJ2-4|TRBD2|TRBV6-6
TGTGCCAGCAGCCCCCCGGGGGGGGTTCCGAACATTCAGTACTTC
CASSPPGGVPNIQYF
>few|TRBJ2-1|-|TRBV5-1
TGCGCCAGCAGCTTGGTTCCGGGAGACAACAATGAGCAGTTCTTC
CASSLVPGDNNEQFF
>-|TRBJ2-2|-|TRBV30
TGTGCCGGACGGTACACCGGGGAGCTGTTTTTT
CAGRYTGELFF
>once|TRBJ1-2|-|TRBV12-3/TRBV12-4
TGTGCCAGCAGTTTGCGGGGACTCTATGACTACACCTTC
CASSLRGLYDYTF
>-|TRBJ2-1|TRBD1|TRBV6-2/TRBV6-3
TGTGCCAGCAGTTCGCACGGACAGGGATGGAGTGAGCAGTTCTTC
CASSSHGQGWSEQFF
>-|TRBJ1-4|-|TRBV20-1
TGCAGTGCTAGAGGCTACAGATATAATGAAAAACTGTTTTTT
CSARGYRYNEKLFF
>-|TRBJ2-6|-|TRBV12-3/TRBV12-4
TGTGCCAGCACTAAAAACTCTGGGGCCAACGTCCTGACTTTC
CASTKNSGANVLTF
>-|TRBJ2-3|TRBD1|TRBV13
TGTGCCAGCACCGAGGGGGACAGGGACACAGATACGCAGTATTTT
CASTEGDRDTDTQYF
>-|TRBJ2-1|TRBD2|TRBV12-3/TRBV12-4
TGTGCCAGCAACCTAGGACTAGCGGGAGTAGGTAATGAGCAGTTCTTC
CASNLGLAGVGNEQFF
>-|TRBJ1-1|-|TRBV20-1
TGCAGTGCTAGAGTTCCGCGGGCCCAAATCAACACTGAAGCTTTCTTT
CSARVPRAQINTEAFF
>-|TRBJ1-6|-|TRBV20-1
TGCAGTGCTAGAAGAGGCGGACACTATAATTCACCCCTCCACTTT
CSARRGGHYNSPLHF
>few|TRBJ2-7|-|TRBV4-2
TGTGCCAGCAGCCCTCTCGAGGGGTACGAGCAGTACTTC
CASSPLEGYEQYF
>-|TRBJ1-1|TRBD1|TRBV20-1
TGCAGTGCTAGGGACAGGGGGGAAGACACTGAAGCTTTCTTT
CSARDRGEDTEAFF
>-|TRBJ1-5|TRBD1|TRBV30
TGTGCCTTTGGAGACAGGGCGTCTAGCAATCAGCCCCAGCATTTT
CAFGDRASSNQPQHF
>-|TRBJ2-3|-|TRBV11-1
TGTGCCAGCAGCTTAGGGAGGAAGGGGGATACGCAGTATTTT
CASSLGRKGDTQYF
>-|TRBJ2-7|TRBD1|TRBV6-1
TGTGCCAGCAACGACGGGACAGGGGCCTACGAGCAGTACTTC
CASNDGTGAYEQYF
>few|TRBJ2-3|-|TRBV7-3
TGTGCCAGCAGCTTAACCCCTAGATGGAAAGATACGCAGTATTTT
CASSLTPRWKDTQYF
>-|TRBJ2-7|-|TRBV20-1
TGCAGTGCTTGGTGGCGGAGCTACAATGAGCAGTACTTC
CSAWWRSYNEQYF
>-|TRBJ2-5|-|TRBV4-1
TGCGCCAGCAGCCAAGGAGTGGGGGCGATGGATGAGCAGTACTTC
CASSQGVGAMDEQYF
>-|TRBJ2-7|TRBD2|TRBV18
TGTGCCAGCTCACCTCTGGGGGGGGTCTACGAGCAGTACTTC
CASSPLGGVYEQYF
>few|TRBJ2-1|TRBD2|TRBV7-2
TGTGCCAGCAGCATCCTAGCGGGTAGCTCCTATAATGAGCAGTTCTTC
CASSILAGSSYNEQFF
>-|TRBJ2-7|-|TRBV6-2/TRBV6-3
TGTGCCGGCCGACCCGGGGGATACGAGCAGTACTTC
CAGRPGGYEQYF
>-|TRBJ2-1|TRBD2|TRBV13
TGTGCCAGCAGCTCCCCAGAGAGCGGGAGGCCACTCGGCTCCTACAATGAGCAGTTCTTC
CASSSPESGRPLGSYNEQFF
>-|TRBJ2-3|-|TRBV4-2
TGTGCCAGCAGCCCATTACTAGGGATCGCAGATACGCAGTATTTT
CASSPLLGIADTQYF
>-|TRBJ2-3|TRBD2|TRBV5-1
TGCGCCAGCAGCCCACCTCCTCTAGCGGGAGTCCCAGATACGCAGTATTTT
CASSPPPLAGVPDTQYF
>-|TRBJ2-5|TRBD2|TRBV6-1
TGTGCCAGCAGGGAAAAGCGGGGTTACCAAGAGACCCAGTACTTC
CASREKRGYQETQYF
>-|TRBJ2-3|-|TRBV4-3
TGCGCCAGCAGCCGACAACAGCGCAGCACAGATACGCAGTATTTT
CASSRQQRSTDTQYF
>few|TRBJ2-4|-|TRBV4-1
TGCGCCAGCAGGGGGGTTGGAGACGGGCCTAGGGGCATTCAGTACTTC
CASRGVGDGPRGIQYF
>once|TRBJ2-7|TRBD1|TRBV30
TGTGCCTGGAGGGACAGGACCCACTACGAGCAGTACTTC
CAWRDRTHYEQYF
>many|TRBJ2-3|-|TRBV7-2
TGTGCCAGCAGCCTACGCAATACGCAGTATTTT
CASSLRNTQYF